A single sample is the source of the 5 T cell receptor beta chains below, sequenced in a study of Tregs in tolerant kidney transplant recipients. Generated by immunoSEQ multiplex PCR, the TCRdb table keeps only in-frame clones and is missing some. The sample includes about 61,000 clones, approximately 85% of them seen just once. The material was Tregs from blood, obtained before the transplant. Receptors originate from a human donor who received a combined kidney and bone marrow transplant.

V usage is TRBV7-2 and J usage is TRBJ2-3; D not certain. The CDR3 length is 14 residues. Trimming pared 5 bases from V and 1 base from J, leaving 10 bases between. Per the germline V gene, CDR1 is SGHTA and CDR2 is FQGNSA. In DNA, the CDR3 is TGTGCCAGCAGCCCCTCAACGGGCACAGATACGCAGTATTTT. Translated, it gives CASSPSTGTDTQYF. The full variable domain, with the rest looked up from reference TRBV7-2 and TRBJ2-3, is GAGVSQSPSNKVTEKGKDVELRCDPISGHTALYWYRQSLGQGLEFLIYFQGNSAPDKSGLPSDRFSAERTGGSVSTLTIQRTQQEDSAVYLCASSPSTGTDTQYFGPGTRLTVL.

Only one count was recorded for this clone. The V gene is TRBV11-2, the J gene TRBJ2-3; possibly TRBD1 for D (6 bases). The germline V gene encodes CDR1 SGHAT and CDR2 FQNNGV. V was cut by 1 base and J by 11 bases, with 19 bases left in between. The CDR3 loop spans 15 amino acids. This chain's CDR3 is CASSLVETGREGQYF. CDR3 nucleotides: TGTGCCAGCAGCTTAGTAGAGACAGGCAGGGAAGGGCAGTATTTT.

Here the CDR3 DNA reads TGCGCCAGCAGCTCCGGGGACAGGTCTAACTATGGCTACACCTTC. Amino acids: CASSSGDRSNYGYTF. The chain recombines TRBV5-1 with TRBJ1-2; 8 bases match TRBD1. This CDR3 has 15 residues. CDR1 and CDR2 (germline): SGHRS, YFSETQ. J lost 0 bases, V lost 3 bases, and 4 bases had no gene match.

The CDR3 loop is CASSLVGPGVYEQYF. The CDR3 bases are TGTGCCAGCAGCTTAGTTGGGCCGGGGGTGTACGAGCAGTACTTC. The chain carries TRBV7-2 and TRBJ2-7; possibly TRBD2 for D (6 bases). The CDR3 totals 15 residues. The ends were cut back, 1 base at V and 4 bases at J, with 14 bases in the middle. The germline CDR1 and CDR2 sequences are SGHTA and FQGNSA.

The chain links TRBV6-1 to TRBJ2-1; 9 positions match TRBD2. Germline CDR1 reads MNHNS; CDR2 reads SASEGT. There are 14 residues in the CDR3. Germline trimming cut 11 bases from V and 7 bases from J; bases unmatched to any gene: 12. CDR3 in DNA: TGTGCCGCCCGGGGGACTAGCTATGGTAATGAGCAGTTCTTC. Its protein product is CAARGTSYGNEQFF.